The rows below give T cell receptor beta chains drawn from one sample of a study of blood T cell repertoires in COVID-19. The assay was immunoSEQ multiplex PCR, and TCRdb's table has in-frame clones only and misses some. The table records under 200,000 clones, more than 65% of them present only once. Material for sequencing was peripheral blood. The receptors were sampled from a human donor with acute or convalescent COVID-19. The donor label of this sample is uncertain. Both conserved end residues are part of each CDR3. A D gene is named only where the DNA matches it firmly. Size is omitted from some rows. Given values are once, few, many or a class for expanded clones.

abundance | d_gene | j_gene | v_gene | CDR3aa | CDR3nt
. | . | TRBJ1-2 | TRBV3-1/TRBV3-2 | CASSPLSGNYGYTF | TGTGCCAGCAGCCCCTTGTCGGGGAACTATGGCTACACCTTC
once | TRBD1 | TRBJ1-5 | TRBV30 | CAWSVRDSFMNQPQHF | TGTGCCTGGAGTGTACGGGACAGCTTCATGAATCAGCCCCAGCATTTT
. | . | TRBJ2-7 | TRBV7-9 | CASSLATYEQYF | TGTGCCAGCAGCTTAGCCACCTACGAGCAGTACTTC
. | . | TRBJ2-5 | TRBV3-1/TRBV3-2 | CASSGSDGAKETQYF | TGTGCCAGCAGCGGCTCTGATGGGGCGAAAGAGACCCAGTACTTC
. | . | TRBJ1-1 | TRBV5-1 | CASSLQNTEAFF | TGCGCCAGCAGCTTGCAGAACACTGAAGCTTTCTTT
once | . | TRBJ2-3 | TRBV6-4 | CASSDSGSTDTQYF | TGTGCCAGCAGTGACTCGGGCAGCACAGATACGCAGTATTTT
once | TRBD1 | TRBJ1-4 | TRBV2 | CASSVSGQRPGDEKLFF | TGTGCCAGCAGCGTCTCGGGACAGAGGCCCGGGGATGAAAAACTGTTTTTT
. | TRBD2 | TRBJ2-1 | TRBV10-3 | CAIRTGLAGYNEQFF | TGTGCCATCAGGACGGGACTAGCGGGCTACAATGAGCAGTTCTTC
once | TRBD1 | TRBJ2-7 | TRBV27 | CASSLTGVIYEQYF | TGTGCCAGCAGTTTGACAGGGGTAATCTACGAGCAGTACTTC
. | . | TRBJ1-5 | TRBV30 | CAWSVGRGLNQPQHF | TGTGCCTGGAGTGTCGGTAGGGGACTCAATCAGCCCCAGCATTTT
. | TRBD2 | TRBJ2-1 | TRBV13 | CASSSAALAGTNEQFF | TGTGCCAGCAGCTCCGCGGCACTAGCGGGTACAAATGAGCAGTTCTTC
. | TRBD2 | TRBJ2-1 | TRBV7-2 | CASSSPPGGGQWDEQFF | TGTGCCAGCAGCTCTCCCCCGGGCGGGGGGCAATGGGACGAGCAGTTCTTC
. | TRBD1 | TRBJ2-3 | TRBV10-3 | CAISALWTGSNILRTDTQYF | TGTGCCATCAGTGCCCTATGGACAGGCTCCAACATACTCCGCACAGATACGCAGTATTTT
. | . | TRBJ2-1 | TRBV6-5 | CASRRGYNEQFF | TGTGCCAGCAGAAGGGGGTACAATGAGCAGTTCTTC
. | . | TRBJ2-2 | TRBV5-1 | CASSSVEANTGELFF | TGCGCCAGCAGCTCGGTCGAAGCGAACACCGGGGAGCTGTTTTTT
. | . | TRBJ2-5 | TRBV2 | CASSEVRETQYF | TGTGCCAGCAGTGAAGTCAGAGAGACCCAGTACTTC
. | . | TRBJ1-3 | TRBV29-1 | CSVDYLGTGNTIYF | TGCAGCGTTGATTATTTGGGCACTGGAAACACCATATATTTT
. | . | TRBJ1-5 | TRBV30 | CAWSPGYSNQPQHF | TGTGCCTGGAGTCCGGGGTACAGCAATCAGCCCCAGCATTTT
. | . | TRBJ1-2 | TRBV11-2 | CASSLGSGGAFYGYTF | TGTGCCAGCAGCTTAGGTAGCGGGGGTGCTTTTTATGGCTACACCTTC
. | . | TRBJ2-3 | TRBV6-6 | CASSYALGGALDTQYF | TGTGCCAGCAGTTATGCCCTGGGGGGGGCCTTAGATACGCAGTATTTT
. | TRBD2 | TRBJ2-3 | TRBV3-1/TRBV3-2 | CASSQDLPSGNPPQYF | TGTGCCAGCAGCCAAGATTTGCCTAGCGGGAACCCGCCGCAGTATTTT
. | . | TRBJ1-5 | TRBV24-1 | CATSDGQSQPQHF | TGTGCCACCAGTGATGGGCAGTCTCAGCCCCAGCATTTT
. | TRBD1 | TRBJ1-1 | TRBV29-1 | CSVCTTGRGTEAFF | TGCAGCGTCTGCACGACAGGGAGAGGAACTGAAGCTTTCTTT
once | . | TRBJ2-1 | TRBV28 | CASSLGQTHNEQFF | TGTGCCAGCAGTTTAGGACAGACTCACAATGAGCAGTTCTTC
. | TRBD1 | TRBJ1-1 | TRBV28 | CASSLSRQGVGTEAFF | TGTGCCAGCAGTTTATCTAGACAGGGTGTCGGCACTGAAGCTTTCTTT
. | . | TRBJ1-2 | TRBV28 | CASSPPDSIGPGGYTF | TGTGCCAGCAGTCCGCCGGACTCTATAGGCCCGGGGGGCTACACCTTC
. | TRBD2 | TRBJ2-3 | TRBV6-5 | CASSRLADADTQYF | TGTGCCAGCAGCAGACTAGCGGATGCAGATACGCAGTATTTT
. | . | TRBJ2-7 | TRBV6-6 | CASSSGGPYEQYF | TGTGCCAGCAGTAGTGGGGGCCCCTACGAGCAGTACTTC
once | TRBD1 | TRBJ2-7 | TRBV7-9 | CASSGQGGYEQYF | TGTGCCAGCAGCGGACAGGGGGGATACGAGCAGTACTTC
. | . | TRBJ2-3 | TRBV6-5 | CASSINRVSTDTQYF | TGTGCCAGCAGTATTAACAGGGTTAGCACAGATACGCAGTATTTT
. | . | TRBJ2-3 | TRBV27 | CASSGASTDTQYF | TGTGCCAGCAGTGGGGCTAGCACAGATACGCAGTATTTT
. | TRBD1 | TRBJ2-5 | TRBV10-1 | CASSESGQGQETQYF | TGCGCCAGCAGTGAGTCCGGACAGGGTCAAGAGACCCAGTACTTC
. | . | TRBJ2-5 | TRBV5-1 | CASSLAVETQYF | TGCGCCAGCAGCTTGGCCGTCGAGACCCAGTACTTC
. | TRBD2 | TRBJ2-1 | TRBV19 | CASSARLAGPRDEQFF | TGTGCCAGTAGTGCTCGTTTAGCGGGGCCGAGGGATGAGCAGTTCTTC
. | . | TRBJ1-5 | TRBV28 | CASNMLRGSNQPQHF | TGTGCCAGCAACATGCTCAGGGGAAGCAATCAGCCCCAGCATTTT
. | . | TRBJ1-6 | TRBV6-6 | CASSRTDPSSYNSPLHF | TGTGCCAGCAGTCGGACAGACCCGAGCTCCTATAATTCACCCCTCCACTTT
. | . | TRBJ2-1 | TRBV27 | CASSSLEGRSYNEQFF | TGTGCCAGTTCTAGTTTGGAGGGGCGATCCTACAATGAGCAGTTCTTC
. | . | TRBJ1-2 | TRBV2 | CASRETENYGYTF | TGTGCCAGCAGAGAAACAGAGAACTATGGCTACACCTTC
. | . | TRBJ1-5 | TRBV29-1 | CSVQQGGNQPQHF | TGCAGCGTTCAGCAAGGGGGTAATCAGCCCCAGCATTTT
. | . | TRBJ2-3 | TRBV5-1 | CASSLTGTYTDTQYF | TGCGCCAGCAGCCTTACCGGGACATACACAGATACGCAGTATTTT
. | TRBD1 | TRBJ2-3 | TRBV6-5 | CASVLGQGPDTQYF | TGTGCCAGCGTTTTAGGACAGGGACCAGATACGCAGTATTTT
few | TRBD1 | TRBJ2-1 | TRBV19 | CASSRGTVLDEQFF | TGTGCCAGTAGTAGAGGGACAGTTCTGGATGAGCAGTTCTTC
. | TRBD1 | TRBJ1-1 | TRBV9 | CASSVGTGAEAFF | TGTGCCAGCAGCGTAGGGACAGGGGCTGAAGCTTTCTTT
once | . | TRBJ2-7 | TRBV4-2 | CASSQVGFSEQYF | TGTGCCAGCAGCCAAGTCGGGTTCAGCGAGCAGTACTTC